This paragraph covers one TCR beta chain sequence. The protocol was immunoSEQ multiplex PCR, while the TCRdb copy is restricted to in-frame clones and leaves out a portion. Altogether around 100,000 clones are present, almost 95% being singletons, with the ten largest covering more than 0.8%. The sample is drawn from a study of T cell changes during pregnancy in multiple sclerosis. The material sequenced was peripheral blood, taken before pregnancy. The TCR was taken from a female donor with multiple sclerosis, enrolled in a pregnancy study.

For the CDR3, the DNA is TGTGCCAGCAGCCTTGACCTAGCGGCGTACCAAGAGACCCAGTACTTC. Translation gives CASSLDLAAYQETQYF. The chain joins TRBV7-2 to TRBJ2-5; 7 bases align to TRBD2. Trimming cost V 5 bases and J 0 bases; bases outside gene matches: 9. The CDR3 is 16 amino acids. Germline V gene sequence: CDR1 SGHTA, CDR2 FQGNSA.